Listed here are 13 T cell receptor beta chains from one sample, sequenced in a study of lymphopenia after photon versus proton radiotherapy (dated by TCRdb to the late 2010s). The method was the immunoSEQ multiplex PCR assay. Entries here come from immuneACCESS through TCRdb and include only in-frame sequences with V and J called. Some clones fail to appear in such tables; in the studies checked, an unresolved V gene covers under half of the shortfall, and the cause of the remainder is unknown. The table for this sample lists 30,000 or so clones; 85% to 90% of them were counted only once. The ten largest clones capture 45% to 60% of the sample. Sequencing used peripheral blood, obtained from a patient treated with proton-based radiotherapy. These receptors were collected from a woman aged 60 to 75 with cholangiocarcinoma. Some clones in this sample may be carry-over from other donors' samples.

In nucleotides, the CDR3 is TGTGCCAGCAGCCTTAGCGGAGCGAGGGAGACCCAGTACTTC. Translating it yields CASSLSGARETQYF. The J gene is TRBJ2-5, the V gene TRBV7-9; tentative D call: TRBD2 (6 bases). V lost 5 bases and J 5 bases, leaving 15 bases between the germline ends. CDR1 and CDR2 (germline): SEHNR, FQNEAQ (reference sequence). The CDR3 has 14 amino acids. Drawing the rest from reference TRBV7-9 and TRBJ2-5, the complete variable domain is DTGVSQNPRHKITKRGQNVTFRCDPISEHNRLYWYRQTLGQGPEFLTYFQNEAQLEKSRLLSDRFSAERPKGSFSTLEIQRTEQGDSAMYLCASSLSGARETQYFGPGTRLLVL.

The CDR3 region is CASSTRWGPEVQEQYF. CDR3 sequence (DNA): TGTGCCAGCAGCACCCGTTGGGGGCCCGAGGTACAGGAGCAGTACTTC. J is TRBJ2-7 and V is TRBV11-2, with D possibly being TRBD1 (6 bases). In germline, CDR1 is SGHAT, CDR2 FQNNGV. CDR3 length: 16 residues. V shed 5 bases and J shed 7 bases, with 24 bases lying between them.

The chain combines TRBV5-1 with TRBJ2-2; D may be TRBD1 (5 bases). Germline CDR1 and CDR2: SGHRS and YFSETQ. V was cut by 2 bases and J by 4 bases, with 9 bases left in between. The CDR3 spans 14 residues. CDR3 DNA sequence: TGCGCCAGCAGCTTTGGTAGGGGCACCGGGGAGCTGTTTTTT. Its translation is CASSFGRGTGELFF. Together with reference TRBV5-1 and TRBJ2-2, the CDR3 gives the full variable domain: KAGVTQTPRYLIKTRGQQVTLSCSPISGHRSVSWYQQTPGQGLQFLFEYFSETQRNKGNFPGRFSGRQFSNSRSEMNVSTLELGDSALYLCASSFGRGTGELFFGEGSRLTVL.

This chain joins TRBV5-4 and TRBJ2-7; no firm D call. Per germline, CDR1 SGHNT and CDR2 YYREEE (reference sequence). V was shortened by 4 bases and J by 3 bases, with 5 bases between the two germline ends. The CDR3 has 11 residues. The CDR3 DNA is TGTGCCAGCAGCGGCGACTACGAGCAGTACTTC. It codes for CASSGDYEQYF.

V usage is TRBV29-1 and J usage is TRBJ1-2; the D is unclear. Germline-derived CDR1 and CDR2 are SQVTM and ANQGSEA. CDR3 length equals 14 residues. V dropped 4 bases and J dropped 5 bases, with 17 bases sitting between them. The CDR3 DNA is TGCAGCGTTGGGGAGGTGCGTGGTGAATATGGCTACACCTTC. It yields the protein CSVGEVRGEYGYTF.

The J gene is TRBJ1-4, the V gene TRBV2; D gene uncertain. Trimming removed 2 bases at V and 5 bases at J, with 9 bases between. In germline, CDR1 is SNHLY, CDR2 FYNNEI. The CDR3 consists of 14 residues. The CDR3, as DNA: TGTGCCAGCAGTGAAAGAGGGCAGAATGAAAAACTGTTTTTT. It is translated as CASSERGQNEKLFF.

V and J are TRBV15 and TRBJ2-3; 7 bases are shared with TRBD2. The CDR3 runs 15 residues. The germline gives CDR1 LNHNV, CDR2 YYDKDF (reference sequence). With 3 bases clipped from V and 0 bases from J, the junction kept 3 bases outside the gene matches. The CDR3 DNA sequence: TGTGCCACCAGCAGGGGACTACCTAGCACAGATACGCAGTATTTT. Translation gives CATSRGLPSTDTQYF.

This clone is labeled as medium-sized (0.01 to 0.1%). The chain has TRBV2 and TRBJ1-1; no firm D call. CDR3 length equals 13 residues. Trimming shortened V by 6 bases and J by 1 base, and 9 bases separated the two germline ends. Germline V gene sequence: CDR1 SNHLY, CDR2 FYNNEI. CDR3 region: CASRQQPNTEAFF. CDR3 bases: TGTGCCAGCAGGCAACAGCCGAACACTGAAGCTTTCTTT.

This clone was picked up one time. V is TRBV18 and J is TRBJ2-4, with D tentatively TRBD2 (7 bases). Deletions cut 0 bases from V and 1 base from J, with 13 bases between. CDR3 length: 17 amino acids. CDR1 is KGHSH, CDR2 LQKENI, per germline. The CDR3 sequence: CASSPPGGRGAKNIQYF. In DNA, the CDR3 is TGTGCCAGCTCACCACCGGGGGGGCGCGGGGCCAAAAACATTCAGTACTTC.

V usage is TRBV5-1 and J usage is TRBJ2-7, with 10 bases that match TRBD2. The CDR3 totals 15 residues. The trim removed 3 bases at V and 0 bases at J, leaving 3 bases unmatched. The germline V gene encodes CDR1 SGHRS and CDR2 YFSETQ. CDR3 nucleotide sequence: TGCGCCAGCAGCTATGGGACTAGCGACTCCTACGAGCAGTACTTC. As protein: CASSYGTSDSYEQYF.

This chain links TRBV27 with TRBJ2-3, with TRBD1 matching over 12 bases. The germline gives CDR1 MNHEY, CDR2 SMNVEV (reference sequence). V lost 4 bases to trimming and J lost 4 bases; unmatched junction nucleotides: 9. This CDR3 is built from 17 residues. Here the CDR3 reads CASSSPPGQGASDTQYF. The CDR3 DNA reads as TGTGCCAGCAGTTCCCCCCCGGGACAGGGGGCCTCAGATACGCAGTATTTT.

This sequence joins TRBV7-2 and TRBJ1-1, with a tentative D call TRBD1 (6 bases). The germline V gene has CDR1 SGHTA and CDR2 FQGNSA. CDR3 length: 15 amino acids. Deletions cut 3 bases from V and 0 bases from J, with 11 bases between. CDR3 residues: CASSLVGGLNTEAFF. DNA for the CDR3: TGTGCCAGCAGCTTGGTAGGGGGACTGAACACTGAAGCTTTCTTT.

CDR3 DNA sequence: TGTGCCAGCAGCCCTAAACCCTACAGGGGCACCGGGGAGCTGTTTTTT. Translation gives CASSPKPYRGTGELFF. The rearrangement joins TRBV5-8 to TRBJ2-2; 7 nucleotides line up with TRBD1. The CDR3 runs to 16 residues. Germline CDR1 SGHTS, CDR2 YDEGEE. Trimming removed 4 bases from V and 4 bases from J; junction bases left unmatched: 10.